One and the same sample provided the 25 T cell receptor beta chains below, sequenced in a study of T cell responses to AZD1222 COVID-19 vaccine. Clones were read by immunoSEQ multiplex PCR, and TCRdb kept only the in-frame ones, dropping some. The sample carries some 150,000 clones, 91% recorded once. Sequenced material: peripheral blood, taken on day 0 of AZD1222 vaccination. All receptors derive from an adult in good health.

J is TRBJ2-7 and V is TRBV6-5; 9 nucleotides align to TRBD2. CDR1 and CDR2 from the germline V gene are MNHEY and SVGAGI. Trimming at V came to 2 bases and at J to 2 bases, leaving 4 bases not matched to a gene. The length of the CDR3 is 15 residues. The CDR3 spells CASSYERGRAYEQYF. In DNA form, the CDR3 reads TGTGCCAGCAGTTACGAGCGCGGGAGGGCCTACGAGCAGTACTTC.

The gene calls are TRBV11-2 and TRBJ2-7; D is possibly TRBD2 (5 bases). In germline, CDR1 is SGHAT, CDR2 FQNNGV. This CDR3 has 14 residues. Trimming pared 1 base from V and 0 bases from J, leaving 7 bases between. The CDR3 region has the DNA TGTGCCAGCAGCTTAGTAGCGTCCTCCTACGAGCAGTACTTC. It translates to CASSLVASSYEQYF.

This clone is a singleton in its sample. This chain connects TRBV7-2 to TRBJ1-1; weak D call: TRBD1 (6 bases). CDR1 and CDR2 from the germline V gene are SGHTA and FQGNSA. Trimming took 4 bases from V and 4 from J, leaving 16 bases between them. This CDR3 has 15 residues. DNA for the CDR3: TGTGCCAGCAGCTCCTCGGGACAACTCGCCACTGAAGCTTTCTTT. Translated, it gives CASSSSGQLATEAFF.

This chain joins TRBV9 and TRBJ2-5; 11 bases agree with TRBD2. Germline V lookup: CDR1 SGDLS, CDR2 YYNGEE. Trimming cost V 0 bases and J 8 bases; bases outside gene matches: 3. This CDR3 is built from 14 residues. Written as DNA, the CDR3 is TGTGCCAGCAGCGTAGTAGCGGGAGGGCATACCCAGTACTTC. The encoded protein is CASSVVAGGHTQYF.

The chain joins TRBV11-3 to TRBJ1-1, with 8 bases that match TRBD1. This CDR3 is built from 15 residues. Unmatched junction bases numbered 8, after V lost 5 bases and J lost 3 bases. From germline, CDR1 is SGHNT and CDR2 YENEEA. CDR3 amino acids: CASSERQGWDTEAFF. CDR3 DNA sequence: TGTGCCAGCAGCGAGAGACAGGGGTGGGACACTGAAGCTTTCTTT.

The CDR3 here is CASSYTGFEQYF. The DNA for the CDR3 is TGTGCCAGCAGCTATACAGGGTTCGAGCAGTACTTC. This rearrangement joins TRBV5-6 to TRBJ2-7; weak D call: TRBD1 (6 bases). Trimming took 3 bases from V and 6 from J, leaving 10 bases between them. Germline V gene lookup returns CDR1 SGHDT and CDR2 YYEEEE. The CDR3 is 12 amino acids.

The chain combines TRBV5-5 with TRBJ1-4; 7 bases are a match to TRBD1. CDR1 SGHKS and CDR2 YYEKEE come from the germline V gene (reference sequence). The CDR3 runs to 15 residues. V lost 2 bases and J lost 3; bases outside the gene matches: 4. This CDR3 reads CASSFQGGSNEKLFF. In DNA, the CDR3 is TGTGCCAGCAGCTTCCAGGGGGGGTCTAATGAAAAACTGTTTTTT.

The V call is TRBV5-8, the J call TRBJ1-2; D possibly corresponds to TRBD1 (5 bases). Trimming took 0 bases from V and 8 from J, leaving 14 bases between them. The CDR3 loop spans 14 amino acids. The germline CDR1 and CDR2 sequences are SGHTS and YDEGEE. The CDR3 bases are TGTGCCAGCAGCTTGGTTACCCTCGGGGACGGCTACACCTTC. This encodes CASSLVTLGDGYTF.

This chain joins TRBV20-1 and TRBJ2-5; D unresolved. The length of the CDR3 is 11 residues. With 4 bases removed from V and 1 base from J, the gap between germline ends came to 4 bases. CDR1 and CDR2 from the germline V gene are DFQATT and SNEGSKA (reference sequence). CDR3 sequence (DNA): TGCAGTGCTATCCCCCAAGAGACCCAGTACTTC. This translates into CSAIPQETQYF.

The chain is built from TRBV6-2 or TRBV6-3 and TRBJ2-3; D perhaps matches TRBD2 (5 bases). This CDR3 comprises 14 residues. CDR1 and CDR2 (germline): MNHEY, SVGEGT. The V gene lost 5 bases and the J gene lost 2 bases, with 11 bases spanning the gap. The CDR3 DNA reads TGTGCCAGCAGTCGGGGAATTTCCACAGATACGCAGTATTTT. Translating gives CASSRGISTDTQYF.

This clone has a handful of counts. This sequence joins TRBV27 and TRBJ1-2; the D gene is possibly TRBD1 (5 bases). The CDR3 runs to 15 residues. The V end lost 0 bases, the J end lost 4 bases, and 12 bases lay between the germline ends. CDR1 and CDR2 from the germline V gene are MNHEY and SMNVEV (reference sequence). The CDR3 DNA reads TGTGCCAGCAGTTTATCCCAGGGAGGGACCTATGGCTACACCTTC. As protein: CASSLSQGGTYGYTF.

This clone was seen just once. The V and J genes are TRBV6-6 and TRBJ1-1; no reliable D call. V lost 5 bases to trimming and J lost 7 bases, with 11 bases between them. The CDR3 is 12 residues long. Germline V gene sequence: CDR1 MNHNY, CDR2 SVGAGI (reference sequence). CDR3 residues: CASSRPLFEAFF. Here the CDR3 DNA reads TGTGCCAGCAGTCGGCCCCTTTTTGAAGCTTTCTTT.

V and J are TRBV9 and TRBJ2-2; a possible D gene is TRBD1 (5 bases). Trimming pared 0 bases from V and 3 bases from J, leaving 6 bases between. This CDR3 is 14 amino acids long. CDR1 is SGDLS, CDR2 YYNGEE, per germline. CDR3 residues: CASSVEGYTGELFF. The DNA of the CDR3 is TGTGCCAGCAGCGTAGAGGGGTACACCGGGGAGCTGTTTTTT.

V gene TRBV6-2 or TRBV6-3 combines with J gene TRBJ2-1, with 8 bases that match TRBD2. CDR1 and CDR2 from the germline V gene are MNHEY and SVGEGT. The length of the CDR3 is 14 residues. V gave up 6 bases and J gave up 13 bases; unmatched junction bases: 14. The CDR3 nucleotides are TGTGCCAGCAGCCGATCTATCCGCGGGAGGTCACAGTTCTTC. This encodes CASSRSIRGRSQFF.

This clone was detected once. V and J are TRBV6-5 and TRBJ1-2; TRBD1 matches at 8 bases. The CDR3 runs to 14 residues. Germline assignment: CDR1 MNHEY and CDR2 SVGAGI. The junction had 9 bases not matched to a gene; V was cut back by 4 bases and J by 8 bases. The CDR3 is CASSFGQGPGGYTF. The CDR3 region has the DNA TGTGCCAGCAGTTTCGGACAGGGCCCGGGGGGCTACACCTTC.

The chain employs TRBV10-3 and TRBJ2-3, with D hard to call. Per the germline V gene, CDR1 is ENHRY and CDR2 is SYGVKD. V was trimmed by 10 bases and J by 3 bases, leaving 17 bases between them. The CDR3 length is 14 residues. In DNA, the CDR3 is TGTGCCACCGGTCATCCGGAGAAGACAGATACGCAGTATTTT. The encoded protein is CATGHPEKTDTQYF.

This chain joins TRBV28 and TRBJ2-7; 8 positions agree with TRBD2. This CDR3 region has 15 residues. Germline CDR1 reads MDHEN; CDR2 reads SYDVKM. The V segment lost 3 bases and the J segment 3 bases; nucleotides outside the gene matches: 7. The CDR3 nucleotides read TGTGCCAGCAGTTTTTTGGTGGGGACTAGCTACGAGCAGTACTTC. Translated: CASSFLVGTSYEQYF.

The rearrangement joins TRBV9 to TRBJ2-3; 7 bases align to TRBD1. The CDR3 is 17 residues long. The V gene end was trimmed by 6 bases and the J gene end by 0 bases; junction bases not matched to a gene: 13. Germline V gene data show CDR1 as SGDLS and CDR2 as YYNGEE. The CDR3 protein is CASTATGRPSSTDTQYF. The CDR3 DNA is TGTGCCAGCACCGCGACAGGGCGTCCTTCTAGCACAGATACGCAGTATTTT.

J is TRBJ1-3 and V is TRBV12-3 or TRBV12-4; D ambiguous. The CDR3 runs to 13 residues. The ends were cut back, 3 bases at V and 0 bases at J, with 3 bases in the middle. This CDR3 reads CASSFSSGNTIYF. The CDR3 bases are TGTGCCAGCAGTTTCTCCTCTGGAAACACCATATATTTT.

The chain recombines TRBV15 with TRBJ2-6; D gene unclear. The V gene lost 1 base and the J gene lost 0 bases, with 4 bases spanning the gap. This CDR3 is built from 15 residues. Germline-derived CDR1 and CDR2 are LNHNV and YYDKDF (reference sequence). CDR3 sequence reads: CATSRAGSGANVLTF. CDR3 nucleotides: TGTGCCACCAGCAGAGCAGGCTCTGGGGCCAACGTCCTGACTTTC.

The V and J genes are TRBV5-6 and TRBJ1-6; possibly TRBD1 for D (6 bases). V gave up 2 bases and J gave up 8 bases, with 20 bases separating them. The length of the CDR3 is 17 residues. From germline, CDR1 is SGHDT and CDR2 YYEEEE. The CDR3 reads CASSLSGSGQSYSPLHF. The CDR3 coding sequence is TGTGCCAGCAGCTTATCGGGGTCCGGACAGAGTTATTCACCCCTCCACTTT.

In DNA form, the CDR3 reads TGTGCCAGCATGTCACCGTCCGTTTCGAAGGGCGGCTACACCTTC. Translation: CASMSPSVSKGGYTF. The chain employs TRBV28 and TRBJ1-2; D unclear. CDR1 and CDR2 from the germline V gene are MDHEN and SYDVKM. Deletions cut 7 bases from V and 8 bases from J, with 23 bases between. This CDR3 has 15 residues.

The chain uses TRBV28 and TRBJ2-7, with a possible D match to TRBD2 (5 bases). The germline CDR1 and CDR2 sequences are MDHEN and SYDVKM. CDR3 size: 11 residues. The germline V and J ends were trimmed by 3 bases and 5 bases, with 5 bases remaining between them. CDR3: CASSFSDEQYF. In nucleotides, the CDR3 is TGTGCCAGCAGTTTTAGCGACGAGCAGTACTTC.

The chain employs TRBV5-1 and TRBJ2-5; either TRBD1 or TRBD2 may fit D (5 bases each). This CDR3 is 15 amino acids long. Germline CDR1 is SGHRS and CDR2 is YFSETQ. The V end lost 3 bases, the J end lost 5 bases, and 17 bases lay between the germline ends. For the CDR3, the DNA is TGCGCCAGCAGCTCGGGGACCGCCTGGACGGAGACCCAGTACTTC. Protein product: CASSSGTAWTETQYF.

The rearrangement joins TRBV7-9 to TRBJ2-4; either TRBD1 or TRBD2 may supply D (5 bases each). The CDR3 spans 17 residues. The V end was cut by 0 bases, the J end by 1 base, with 13 bases between. Germline V gene sequence: CDR1 SEHNR, CDR2 FQNEAQ (reference sequence). The CDR3 protein is CASSLARGGEAKNIQYF. Written as DNA, the CDR3 is TGTGCCAGCAGCTTAGCGAGGGGTGGTGAGGCCAAAAACATTCAGTACTTC.